This T cell receptor beta chain was sequenced in a study of cytomegalovirus exposure and HLA in healthy donors. General study results and limits: As was reported, the HLA-A and HLA-B alleles of most subjects were accurately predicted from TCR beta sequences.

Points on this clone: Its cognate antigen is unknown.

Germline CDR1 MNHNS, CDR2 SASEGT. This CDR3 is built from 15 residues. The J segment lost 0 bases and the V segment lost 4 bases, leaving 2 bases of the junction unmatched. The PCR had 60 Vbeta and 13 Jbeta primers. How the authors handled the data: In a later analysis, of some 80 million unique beta chains, some 10 million appeared in at least two donors. Some clones are missing from TCRdb's copy, which holds only in-frame ones; the method was immunoSEQ multiplex PCR. D and trimming were read from the DNA, whereas the V and J calls and clone size are those reported in that table. The repertoire holds about 60,000 clones, roughly 70% seen once, with approximately 5.4% in the top ten.

The sequence derives from a man aged 50-60 years in good health and CMV-seronegative. The V and J genes are TRBV6-1 and TRBJ2-5; TRBD1 agrees at 10 bases. The sample consisted of PBMCs. CDR3 sequence: CASSGDRGYQETQYF. The CDR3, as DNA: TGTGCCAGCAGTGGGGACAGGGGTTACCAAGAGACCCAGTACTTC.